A selection of T cell receptor beta chains follows, all from one sample in a study of shared clonotypes between healthy human individuals. Sequenced by immunoSEQ multiplex PCR; TCRdb stores in-frame clones only, minus some. The sample shows about 2.4 million clones, 80% to 95% of them seen only once. Sequenced input: naive CD4+ T cells from PBMCs. These TCRs come from a young man in good health. Some clones in this sample may be carry-over from other donors' samples. CDR3s include the opening cysteine and the closing phenylalanine or tryptophan. The order of the fields is D gene, J gene, clone size, V gene, CDR3 protein, CDR3 DNA. D genes are given only for firm matches. Clone sizes are given selectively: once, few, many, or a class where the clone is expanded.

D: -; J: TRBJ2-5; size: -; V: TRBV27; CDR3: CASSKTFERGETQYF; DNA: TGTGCCAGCAGCAAAACCTTCGAGCGCGGCGAGACCCAGTACTTC
D: -; J: TRBJ1-4; size: once; V: TRBV11-2; CDR3: CASSSDLGDEKLFF; DNA: TGTGCCAGCAGCTCCGACCTGGGGGATGAAAAACTGTTTTTT
D: -; J: TRBJ1-3; size: -; V: TRBV2; CDR3: CASSEQGYSGNTIYF; DNA: TGTGCCAGCAGTGAGCAGGGGTACTCTGGAAACACCATATATTTT
D: -; J: TRBJ1-2; size: -; V: TRBV11-2; CDR3: CASKPEGPGYTF; DNA: TGTGCCAGCAAACCCGAGGGGCCCGGCTACACCTTC
D: -; J: TRBJ1-1; size: once; V: TRBV28; CDR3: CASSLFAHRANTEAFF; DNA: TGTGCCAGCAGTTTATTCGCGCACAGGGCGAACACTGAAGCTTTCTTT
D: -; J: TRBJ1-1; size: -; V: TRBV19; CDR3: CASSLPTGRFRTEAFF; DNA: TGTGCCAGTAGTCTTCCTACAGGGCGATTTAGGACTGAAGCTTTCTTT
D: TRBD2; J: TRBJ2-1; size: -; V: TRBV5-6; CDR3: CASSLASGLGEQFF; DNA: TGTGCCAGCAGCTTGGCTAGCGGCCTCGGGGAGCAGTTCTTC
D: -; J: TRBJ1-4; size: -; V: TRBV7-2; CDR3: CASSLRRDEKLFF; DNA: TGTGCCAGCAGCTTAAGAAGGGATGAAAAACTGTTTTTT
D: -; J: TRBJ1-5; size: -; V: TRBV28; CDR3: CASSLTGEYSNQPQHF; DNA: TGTGCCAGCAGTTTGACGGGAGAGTATAGCAATCAGCCCCAGCATTTT
D: TRBD1; J: TRBJ2-2; size: -; V: TRBV7-8; CDR3: CASSLGTGDTGELFF; DNA: TGTGCCAGCAGCTTGGGGACAGGGGACACCGGGGAGCTGTTTTTT
D: -; J: TRBJ2-7; size: -; V: TRBV14; CDR3: CASSQDGTGYSYEQYF; DNA: TGTGCCAGCAGCCAAGATGGCACAGGGTACTCCTACGAGCAGTACTTC
D: -; J: TRBJ2-6; size: -; V: TRBV4-3; CDR3: CASSEGDGANVLTF; DNA: TGCGCCAGCAGTGAGGGCGATGGGGCCAACGTCCTGACTTTC
D: -; J: TRBJ2-7; size: -; V: TRBV5-1; CDR3: CASSLAGPNYEQYF; DNA: TGCGCCAGCAGCTTGGCCGGCCCTAATTACGAGCAGTACTTC
D: -; J: TRBJ2-5; size: -; V: TRBV6-4; CDR3: CASSPRLRGETQYF; DNA: TGTGCCAGCAGCCCCAGACTCAGGGGAGAGACCCAGTACTTC
D: -; J: TRBJ1-2; size: -; V: TRBV28; CDR3: CASSFTGGAPLGYTF; DNA: TGTGCCAGCAGTTTTACGGGGGGCGCCCCCTTAGGCTACACCTTC
D: -; J: TRBJ1-2; size: -; V: TRBV27; CDR3: CASGRDRGMVYGYTF; DNA: TGTGCCAGCGGGAGAGATCGGGGGATGGTATATGGCTACACCTTC